This T cell receptor (beta chain) appears in the sequencing data of a study of blood T cell repertoires in COVID-19. Study context: Acute and convalescent COVID-19 specimens originated in the United States, Italy and Spain. PBMCs, B-cell-depleted T cells, or T cells provided the cDNA or gDNA that made up the material.

The CDR3 runs to 13 residues. Germline trimming cut 7 bases from V and 8 bases from J; bases unmatched to any gene: 9. Germline-derived CDR1 and CDR2 are ENHRY and SYGVKD. As handled by the study authors: Quantification of nucleated cells was approximated via reference gene primer amplification. Sequenced by immunoSEQ multiplex PCR; TCRdb stores in-frame clones only, minus some. The V and J calls and clone size come from that table; D and trimming were worked out from the DNA. The table includes tens of thousands of clones, around 67% detected once. The rearrangement uses TRBV10-3 and TRBJ1-2; 8 bases fit TRBD1. The sequence derives from a woman aged 50 to 60 with active or convalescent COVID-19. Sequenced material: peripheral blood. CDR3 protein: CAITTGVLHGYTF. CDR3 DNA sequence: TGTGCCATCACGACAGGGGTCCTCCACGGCTACACCTTC.